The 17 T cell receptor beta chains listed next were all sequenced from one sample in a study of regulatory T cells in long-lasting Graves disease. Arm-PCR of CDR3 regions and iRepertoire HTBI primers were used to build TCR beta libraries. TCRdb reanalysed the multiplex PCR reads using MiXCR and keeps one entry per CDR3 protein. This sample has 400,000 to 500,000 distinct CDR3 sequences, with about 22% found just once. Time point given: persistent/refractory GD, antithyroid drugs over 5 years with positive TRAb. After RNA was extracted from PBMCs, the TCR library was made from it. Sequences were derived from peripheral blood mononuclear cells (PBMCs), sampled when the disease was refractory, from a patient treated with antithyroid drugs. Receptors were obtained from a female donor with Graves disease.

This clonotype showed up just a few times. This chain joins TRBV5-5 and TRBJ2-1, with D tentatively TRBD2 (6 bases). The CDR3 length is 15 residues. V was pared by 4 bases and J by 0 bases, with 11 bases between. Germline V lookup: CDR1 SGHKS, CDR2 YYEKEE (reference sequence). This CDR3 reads CASSLSGFSYNEQFF. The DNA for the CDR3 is TGTGCCAGCAGCCTAAGCGGGTTCTCCTACAATGAGCAGTTCTTC.

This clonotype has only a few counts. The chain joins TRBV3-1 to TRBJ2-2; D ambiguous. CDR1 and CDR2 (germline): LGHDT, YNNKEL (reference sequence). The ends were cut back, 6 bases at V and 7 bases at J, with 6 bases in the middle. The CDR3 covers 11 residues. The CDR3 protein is CASSAYGELFF. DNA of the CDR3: TGTGCCAGCAGTGCTTACGGGGAGCTGTTTTTT.

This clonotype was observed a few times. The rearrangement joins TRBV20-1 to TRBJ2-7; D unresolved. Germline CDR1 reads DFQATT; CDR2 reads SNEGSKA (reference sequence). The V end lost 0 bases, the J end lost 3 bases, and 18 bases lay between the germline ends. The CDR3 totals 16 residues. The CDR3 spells CSAREMGYGVYYEQYF. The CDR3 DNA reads TGCAGTGCTAGAGAAATGGGCTACGGCGTATACTACGAGCAGTACTTC.

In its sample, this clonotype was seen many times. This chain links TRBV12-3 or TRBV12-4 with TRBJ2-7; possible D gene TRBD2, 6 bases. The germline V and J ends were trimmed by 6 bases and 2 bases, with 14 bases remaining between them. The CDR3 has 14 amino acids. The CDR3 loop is CASSPGDGPYEQYF. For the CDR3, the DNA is TGTGCCAGCAGCCCGGGGGACGGACCCTACGAGCAGTACTTC.

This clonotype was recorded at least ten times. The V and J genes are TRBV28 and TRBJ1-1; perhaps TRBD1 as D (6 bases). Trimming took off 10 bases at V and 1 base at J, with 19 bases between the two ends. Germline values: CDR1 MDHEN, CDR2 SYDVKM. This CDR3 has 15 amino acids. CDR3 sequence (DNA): TGTGCCACCCAGCAGGAACAGGGCGCGAACACTGAAGCTTTCTTT. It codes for CATQQEQGANTEAFF.

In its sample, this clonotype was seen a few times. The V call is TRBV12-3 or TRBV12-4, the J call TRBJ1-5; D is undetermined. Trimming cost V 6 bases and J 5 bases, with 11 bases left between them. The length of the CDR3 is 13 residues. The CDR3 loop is CASRIQSHQPQHF. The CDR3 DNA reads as TGTGCCAGCAGGATCCAGTCTCATCAGCCCCAGCATTTT.

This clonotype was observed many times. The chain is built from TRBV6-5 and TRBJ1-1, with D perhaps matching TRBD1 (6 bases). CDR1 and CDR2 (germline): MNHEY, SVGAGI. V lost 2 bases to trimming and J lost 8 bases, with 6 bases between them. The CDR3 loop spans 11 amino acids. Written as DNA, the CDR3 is TGTGCCAGCAGTTACGGACAGGAAGCTTTCTTT. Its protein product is CASSYGQEAFF.

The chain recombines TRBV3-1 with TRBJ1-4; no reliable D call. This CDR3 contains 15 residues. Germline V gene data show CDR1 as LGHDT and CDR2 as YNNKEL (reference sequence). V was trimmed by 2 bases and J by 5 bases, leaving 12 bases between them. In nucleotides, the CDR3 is TGTGCCAGCAGCCAAAGCGGCCTGTTGAATGAAAAACTGTTTTTT. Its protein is CASSQSGLLNEKLFF.

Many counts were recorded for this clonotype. The CDR3 is CASTPQGTNSPLHF. CDR3 bases: TGCGCCAGCACCCCCCAGGGGACGAATTCACCCCTCCACTTT. The rearrangement links TRBV5-1 to TRBJ1-6, with D perhaps matching TRBD1 (6 bases). V lost 6 bases and J lost 7, with 14 bases in between. The germline CDR1 and CDR2 sequences are SGHRS and YFSETQ. The CDR3 sequence is 14 residues long.

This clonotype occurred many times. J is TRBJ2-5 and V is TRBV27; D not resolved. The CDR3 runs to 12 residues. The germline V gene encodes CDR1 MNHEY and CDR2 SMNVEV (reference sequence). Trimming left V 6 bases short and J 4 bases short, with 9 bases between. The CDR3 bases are TGTGCCAGCAGGGGCCTGGGAGAGACCCAGTACTTC. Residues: CASRGLGETQYF.

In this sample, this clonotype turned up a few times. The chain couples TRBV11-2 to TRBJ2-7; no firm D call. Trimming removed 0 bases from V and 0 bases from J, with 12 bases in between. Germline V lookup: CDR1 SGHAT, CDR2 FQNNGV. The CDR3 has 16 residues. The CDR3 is CASSLDHDLSSYEQYF. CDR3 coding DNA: TGTGCCAGCAGCTTAGATCACGACCTAAGCTCCTACGAGCAGTACTTC.

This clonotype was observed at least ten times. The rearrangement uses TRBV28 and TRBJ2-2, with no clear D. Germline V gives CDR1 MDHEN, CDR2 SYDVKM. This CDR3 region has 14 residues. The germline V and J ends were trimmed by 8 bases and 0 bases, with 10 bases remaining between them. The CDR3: CASQYSANTGELFF. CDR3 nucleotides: TGTGCCAGCCAATACAGCGCGAACACCGGGGAGCTGTTTTTT.

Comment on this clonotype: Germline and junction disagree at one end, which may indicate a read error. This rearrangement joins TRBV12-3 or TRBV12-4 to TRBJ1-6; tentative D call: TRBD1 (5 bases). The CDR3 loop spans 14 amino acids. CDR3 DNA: TGTGTCAGCAGTTTTGGGGACGTGAATTCACCCCTCCACTTT. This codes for CVSSFGDVNSPLHF.

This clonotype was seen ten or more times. In DNA, the CDR3 is TGTGCCAGCAGCCTTGGGTTGGGCGGGGAGCTGTTTTTT. Its translation: CASSLGLGGELFF. The chain carries TRBV12-3 or TRBV12-4 and TRBJ2-2; D gene uncertain. CDR3 length equals 13 residues. V lost 6 bases, J lost 7 bases, and 12 bases lay in between.

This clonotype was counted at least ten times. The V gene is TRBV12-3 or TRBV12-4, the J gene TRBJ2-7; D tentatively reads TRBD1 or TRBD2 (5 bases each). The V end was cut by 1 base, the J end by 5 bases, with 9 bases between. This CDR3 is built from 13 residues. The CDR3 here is CASSLGGWNEQYF. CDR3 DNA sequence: TGTGCCAGCAGTTTAGGGGGGTGGAACGAGCAGTACTTC.

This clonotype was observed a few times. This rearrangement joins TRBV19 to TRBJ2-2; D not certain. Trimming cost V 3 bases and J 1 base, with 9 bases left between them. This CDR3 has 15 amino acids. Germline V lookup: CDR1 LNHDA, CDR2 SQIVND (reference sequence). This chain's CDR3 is CASSIGRMNTGELFF. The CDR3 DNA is TGTGCCAGTAGTATTGGCAGGATGAACACCGGGGAGCTGTTTTTT. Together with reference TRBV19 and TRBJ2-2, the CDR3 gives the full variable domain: DGGITQSPKYLFRKEGQNVTLSCEQNLNHDAMYWYRQDPGQGLRLIYYSQIVNDFQKGDIAEGYSVSREKKESFPLTVTSAQKNPTAFYLCASSIGRMNTGELFFGEGSRLTVL.

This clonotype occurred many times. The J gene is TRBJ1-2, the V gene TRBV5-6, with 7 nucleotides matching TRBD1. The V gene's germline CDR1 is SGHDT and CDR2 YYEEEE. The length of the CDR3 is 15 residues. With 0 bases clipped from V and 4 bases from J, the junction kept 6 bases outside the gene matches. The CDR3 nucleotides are TGTGCCAGCAGCTTGGCCGCAGGGGGGCCCTATGGCTACACCTTC. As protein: CASSLAAGGPYGYTF.